This T cell receptor beta chain stems from a study of yellow fever vaccine responses in identical twins. General study points: Reports say the vaccine T cell response in twins looked partly convergent and partly personalized.

CDR1 and CDR2 (germline): SGHNT, YYREEE (reference sequence). V was pared by 0 bases and J by 0 bases, with 10 bases between. The CDR3 runs 16 residues. TCRdb redid the calling of the RT-PCR reads with MiXCR, one entry per CDR3 protein. This table holds 30,000 to 40,000 distinct CDR3 sequences, 45% to 65% found once. As to this clonotype: Antigen: not known.

The source is a woman aged 18 to 35 who received the yellow fever vaccine. This sequence joins TRBV5-4 and TRBJ1-5; weak D call: TRBD1 (6 bases). The source was T cells from blood (PBMCs), unsorted or a sorted subset (not recorded which), collected before or after yellow fever vaccination (not recorded which). CDR3 protein: CASSLGGGNSNQPQHF. In DNA form, the CDR3 reads TGTGCCAGCAGCTTGGGAGGGGGGAATAGCAATCAGCCCCAGCATTTT.